The clone carrying this TCR beta chain has a handful of counts. The antigen remains undetermined. The data stem from a study of blood T cells in healthy people across ages. Study-level points and caveats: Bulk PBMC profiling left naive and antigen-experienced comparisons inconclusive. Unknown donor CMV status possibly confounded expanded clonotype changes. Among long-lived donors, naive CD4+ cells were more numerous and diversity higher than in aged donors.

Germline trimming cut 2 bases from V and 5 bases from J; bases unmatched to any gene: 8. The CDR3 loop spans 17 amino acids. Germline V CDR1 and CDR2: SGHRS, YFSETQ. The second PCR ran about 6 to 11 cycles with a sample-barcoded 5' primer and J-beta primers. Each cDNA molecule carried a tag from a template-switch adaptor that contained 12 random nucleotides. In TCRdb, the 5' RACE reads were re-called with MiXCR into one record per CDR3 protein. The sample lists roughly 1,700,000 distinct CDR3 sequences; 28% were seen once. The receptor's source is a woman aged 30 to 39 in good health. The chain recombines TRBV5-1 with TRBJ2-1; 12 bases fit TRBD2. The material sequenced was blood. The chain's CDR3 is CASSLRLTSGGNNEQFF. In DNA, the CDR3 is TGCGCCAGCAGCTTACGCCTAACTAGCGGGGGGAACAATGAGCAGTTCTTC.